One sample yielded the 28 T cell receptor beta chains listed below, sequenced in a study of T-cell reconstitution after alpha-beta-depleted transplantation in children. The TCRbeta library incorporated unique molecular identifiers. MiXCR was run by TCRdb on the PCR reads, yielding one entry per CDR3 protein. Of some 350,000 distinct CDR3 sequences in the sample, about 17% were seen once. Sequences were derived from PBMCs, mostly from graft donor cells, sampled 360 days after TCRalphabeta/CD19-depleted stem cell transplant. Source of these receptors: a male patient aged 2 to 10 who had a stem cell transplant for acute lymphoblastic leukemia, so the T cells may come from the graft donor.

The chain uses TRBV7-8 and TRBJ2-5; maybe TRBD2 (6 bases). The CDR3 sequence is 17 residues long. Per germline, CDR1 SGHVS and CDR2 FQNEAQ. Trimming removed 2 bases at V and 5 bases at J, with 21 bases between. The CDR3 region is CASSLLVAGRNGETQYF. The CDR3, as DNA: TGTGCCAGCAGCTTACTTGTGGCGGGGAGGAATGGGGAGACCCAGTACTTC.

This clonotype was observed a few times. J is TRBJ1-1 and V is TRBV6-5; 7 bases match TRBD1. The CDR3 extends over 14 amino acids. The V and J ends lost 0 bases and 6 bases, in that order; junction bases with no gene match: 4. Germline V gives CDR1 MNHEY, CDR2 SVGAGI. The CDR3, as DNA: TGTGCCAGCAGTTACTCAGGGGGCAGGGCTGAAGCTTTCTTT. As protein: CASSYSGGRAEAFF.

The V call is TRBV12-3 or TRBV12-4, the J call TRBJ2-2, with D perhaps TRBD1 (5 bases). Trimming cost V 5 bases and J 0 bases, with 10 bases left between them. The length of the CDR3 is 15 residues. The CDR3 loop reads CASSHRRSNTGELFF. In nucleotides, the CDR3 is TGTGCCAGCAGTCACAGGCGATCGAACACCGGGGAGCTGTTTTTT.

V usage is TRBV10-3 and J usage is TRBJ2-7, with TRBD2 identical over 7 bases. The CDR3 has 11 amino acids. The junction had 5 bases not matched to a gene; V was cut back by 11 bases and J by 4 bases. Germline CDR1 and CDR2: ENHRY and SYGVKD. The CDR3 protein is CAAGLGYEQYF. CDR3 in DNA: TGTGCCGCCGGACTAGGTTACGAGCAGTACTTC.

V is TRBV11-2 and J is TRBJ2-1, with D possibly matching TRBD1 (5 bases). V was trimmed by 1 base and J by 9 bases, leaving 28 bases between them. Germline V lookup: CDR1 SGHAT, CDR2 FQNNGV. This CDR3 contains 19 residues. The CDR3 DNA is TGTGCCAGCAGCTTAGGAGGAACGCAGGGCGGTTCATTGATAGGTGAGCAGTTCTTC. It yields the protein CASSLGGTQGGSLIGEQFF.

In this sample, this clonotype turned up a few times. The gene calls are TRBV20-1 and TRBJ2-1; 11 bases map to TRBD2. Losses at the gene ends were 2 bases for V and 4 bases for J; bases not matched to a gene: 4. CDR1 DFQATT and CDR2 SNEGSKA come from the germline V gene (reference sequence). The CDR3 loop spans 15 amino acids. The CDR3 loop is CSARSGLAAYNEQFF. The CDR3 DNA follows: TGCAGTGCTAGATCGGGACTAGCGGCATACAATGAGCAGTTCTTC.

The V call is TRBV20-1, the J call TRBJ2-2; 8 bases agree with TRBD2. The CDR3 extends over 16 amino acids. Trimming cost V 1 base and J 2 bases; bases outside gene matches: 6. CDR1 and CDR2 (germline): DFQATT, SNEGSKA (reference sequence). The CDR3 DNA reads TGCAGTGCTAGAGTAACTAGCGGTAGTAACACCGGGGAGCTGTTTTTT. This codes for CSARVTSGSNTGELFF.

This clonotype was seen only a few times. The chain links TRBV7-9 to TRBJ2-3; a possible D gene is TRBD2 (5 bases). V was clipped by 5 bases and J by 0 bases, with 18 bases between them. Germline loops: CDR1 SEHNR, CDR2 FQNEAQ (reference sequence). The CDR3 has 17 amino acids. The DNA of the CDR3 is TGTGCCAGCAGCCCCCAGGTTGGAGGACCTAGCACAGATACGCAGTATTTT. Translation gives CASSPQVGGPSTDTQYF.

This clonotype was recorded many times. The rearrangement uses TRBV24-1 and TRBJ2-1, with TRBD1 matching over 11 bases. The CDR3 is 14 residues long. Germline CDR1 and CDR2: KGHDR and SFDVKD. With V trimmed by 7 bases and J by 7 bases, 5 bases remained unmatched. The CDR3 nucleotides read TGTGCCACCAGCCGGACAGGGGGCTTAAATGAGCAGTTCTTC. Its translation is CATSRTGGLNEQFF.

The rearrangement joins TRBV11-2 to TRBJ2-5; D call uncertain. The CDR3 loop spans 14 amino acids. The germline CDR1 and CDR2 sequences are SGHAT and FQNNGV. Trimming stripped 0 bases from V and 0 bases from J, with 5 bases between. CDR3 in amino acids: CASSLDWHQETQYF. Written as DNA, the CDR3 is TGTGCCAGCAGCTTAGATTGGCACCAAGAGACCCAGTACTTC.

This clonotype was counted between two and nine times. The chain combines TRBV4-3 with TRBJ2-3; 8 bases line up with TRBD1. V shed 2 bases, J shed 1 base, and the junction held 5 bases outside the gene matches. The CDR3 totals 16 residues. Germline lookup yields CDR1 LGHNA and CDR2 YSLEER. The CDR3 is CASSQSRGPRTDTQYF. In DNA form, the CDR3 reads TGCGCCAGCAGCCAATCCAGGGGGCCCCGCACAGATACGCAGTATTTT.

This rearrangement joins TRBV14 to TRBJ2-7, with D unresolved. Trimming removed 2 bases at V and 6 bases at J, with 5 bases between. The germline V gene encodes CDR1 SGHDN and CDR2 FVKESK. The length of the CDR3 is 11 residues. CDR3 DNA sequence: TGTGCCAGCAGCCAACTGGGCGAGCAGTACTTC. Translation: CASSQLGEQYF. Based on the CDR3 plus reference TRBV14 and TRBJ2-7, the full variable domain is EAGVTQFPSHSVIEKGQTVTLRCDPISGHDNLYWYRRVMGKEIKFLLHFVKESKQDESGMPNNRFLAERTGGTYSTLKVQPAELEDSGVYFCASSQLGEQYFGPGTRLTVT.

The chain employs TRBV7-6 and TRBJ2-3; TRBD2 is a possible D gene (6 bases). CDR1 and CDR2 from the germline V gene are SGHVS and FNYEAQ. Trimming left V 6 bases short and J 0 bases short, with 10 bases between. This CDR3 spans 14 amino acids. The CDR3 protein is CASRPEGSTDTQYF. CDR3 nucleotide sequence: TGTGCCAGCAGACCGGAGGGCAGCACAGATACGCAGTATTTT.

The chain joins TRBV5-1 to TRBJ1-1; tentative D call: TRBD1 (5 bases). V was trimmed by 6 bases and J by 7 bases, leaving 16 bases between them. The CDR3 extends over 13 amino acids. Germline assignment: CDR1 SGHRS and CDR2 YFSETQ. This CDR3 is CASNRRGFYEAFF. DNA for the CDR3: TGCGCCAGCAACAGGAGAGGGTTCTATGAAGCTTTCTTT.

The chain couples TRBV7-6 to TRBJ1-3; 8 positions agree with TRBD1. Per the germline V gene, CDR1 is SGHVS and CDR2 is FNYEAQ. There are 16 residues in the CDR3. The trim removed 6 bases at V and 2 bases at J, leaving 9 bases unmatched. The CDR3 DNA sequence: TGTGCCAGCAGACCTACTCAGGGGGCAACTGGAAACACCATATATTTT. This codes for CASRPTQGATGNTIYF.

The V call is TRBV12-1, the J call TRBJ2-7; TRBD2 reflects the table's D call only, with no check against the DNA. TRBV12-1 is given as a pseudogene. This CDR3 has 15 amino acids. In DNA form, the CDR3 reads TGTGCCAGCTTAAGACTAGCGGAGCTTTCTTACGAGCAGTACTTC. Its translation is CASLRLAELSYEQYF.

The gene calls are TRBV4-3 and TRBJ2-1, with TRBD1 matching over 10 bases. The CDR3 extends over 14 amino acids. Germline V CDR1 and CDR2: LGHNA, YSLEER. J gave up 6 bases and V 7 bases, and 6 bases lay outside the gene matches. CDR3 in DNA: TGCGCCAGCAACGGGACAGGGGATCGCAATGAGCAGTTCTTC. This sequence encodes CASNGTGDRNEQFF.

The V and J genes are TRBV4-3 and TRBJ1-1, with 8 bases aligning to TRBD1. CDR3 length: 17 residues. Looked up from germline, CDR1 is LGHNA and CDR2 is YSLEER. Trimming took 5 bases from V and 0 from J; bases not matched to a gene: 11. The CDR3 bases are TGCGCCAGCAGCGTACACTCCAGGGGGCCCTTGAACACTGAAGCTTTCTTT. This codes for CASSVHSRGPLNTEAFF.

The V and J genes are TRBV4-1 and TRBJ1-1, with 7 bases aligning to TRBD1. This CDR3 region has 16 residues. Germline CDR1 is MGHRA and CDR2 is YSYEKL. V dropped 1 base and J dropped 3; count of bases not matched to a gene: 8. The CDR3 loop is CASSQARQGLDTEAFF. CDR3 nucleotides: TGCGCCAGCAGCCAAGCCCGACAGGGACTCGACACTGAAGCTTTCTTT.

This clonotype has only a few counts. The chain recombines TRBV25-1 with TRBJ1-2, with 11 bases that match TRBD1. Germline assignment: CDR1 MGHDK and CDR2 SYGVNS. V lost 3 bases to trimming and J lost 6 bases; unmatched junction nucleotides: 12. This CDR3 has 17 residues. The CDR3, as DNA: TGTGCCAGCAGTGACCCTTCCCGGCCGGGACAGGGGGATGGCTACACCTTC. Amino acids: CASSDPSRPGQGDGYTF.

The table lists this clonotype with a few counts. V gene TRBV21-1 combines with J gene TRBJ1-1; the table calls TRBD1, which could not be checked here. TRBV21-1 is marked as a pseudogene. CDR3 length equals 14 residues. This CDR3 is CASSKTGSGTEAFF. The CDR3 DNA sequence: TGTGCCAGCAGCAAAACAGGGTCGGGCACTGAAGCTTTCTTT.

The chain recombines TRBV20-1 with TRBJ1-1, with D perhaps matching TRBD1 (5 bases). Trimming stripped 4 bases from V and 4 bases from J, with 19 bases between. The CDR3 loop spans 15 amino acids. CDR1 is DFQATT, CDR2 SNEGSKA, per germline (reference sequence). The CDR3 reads CSAKWGVRRSTEAFF. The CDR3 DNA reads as TGCAGTGCTAAGTGGGGGGTGAGGCGAAGCACTGAAGCTTTCTTT.

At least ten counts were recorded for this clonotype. This CDR3 is CASSQGTDHYYEQYF. The CDR3 nucleotides are TGCGCCAGCAGCCAAGGGACAGACCATTACTACGAGCAGTACTTC. The chain combines TRBV4-3 with TRBJ2-7; D perhaps matches TRBD1 (6 bases). The CDR3 is 15 residues long. The V end was cut by 1 base, the J end by 3 bases, with 13 bases between. CDR1 LGHNA and CDR2 YSLEER come from the germline V gene.

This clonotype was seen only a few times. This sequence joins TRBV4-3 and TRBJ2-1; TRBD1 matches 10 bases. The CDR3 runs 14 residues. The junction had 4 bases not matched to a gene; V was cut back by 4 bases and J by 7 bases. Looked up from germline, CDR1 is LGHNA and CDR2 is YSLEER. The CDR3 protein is CASSPDRGPNEQFF. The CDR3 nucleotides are TGCGCCAGCAGCCCAGACAGGGGGCCAAATGAGCAGTTCTTC.

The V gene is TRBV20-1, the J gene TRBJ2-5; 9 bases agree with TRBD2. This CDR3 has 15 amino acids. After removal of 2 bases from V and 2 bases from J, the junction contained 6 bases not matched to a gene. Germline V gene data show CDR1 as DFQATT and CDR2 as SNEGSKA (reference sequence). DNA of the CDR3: TGCAGTGCTAGACTAGCGGGATGGGAACAAGAGACCCAGTACTTC. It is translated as CSARLAGWEQETQYF.

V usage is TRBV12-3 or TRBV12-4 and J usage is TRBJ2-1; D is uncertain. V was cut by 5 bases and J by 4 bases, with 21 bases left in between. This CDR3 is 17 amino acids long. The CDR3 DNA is TGTGCCAGCAGTGACAATACAGTCTTCTATAGGTACAATGAGCAGTTCTTC. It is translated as CASSDNTVFYRYNEQFF.

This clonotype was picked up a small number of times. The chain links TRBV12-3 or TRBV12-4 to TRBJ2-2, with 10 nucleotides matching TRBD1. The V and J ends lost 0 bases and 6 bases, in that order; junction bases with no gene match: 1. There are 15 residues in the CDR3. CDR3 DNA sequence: TGTGCCAGCAGTTTAGCGGACAGGGGGTCCGGGGAGCTGTTTTTT. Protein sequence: CASSLADRGSGELFF.

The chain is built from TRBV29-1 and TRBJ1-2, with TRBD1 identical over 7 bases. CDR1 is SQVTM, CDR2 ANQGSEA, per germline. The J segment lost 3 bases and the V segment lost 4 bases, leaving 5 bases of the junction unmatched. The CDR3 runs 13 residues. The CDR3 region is CSVGQGPHYGYTF. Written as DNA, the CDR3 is TGCAGCGTTGGACAGGGCCCACACTATGGCTACACCTTC.